This passage covers 24 T cell receptor beta chains from one sample sequenced in a study of cytomegalovirus exposure and HLA in healthy donors. PCR used 60 Vbeta primers and 13 Jbeta primers. Generated by immunoSEQ multiplex PCR, the TCRdb table keeps only in-frame clones and is missing some. The sample holds about 180,000 clones, just over 75% seen once. The source material was PBMCs. The source is a woman aged 60-75 years in good health and CMV-seropositive.

The chain uses TRBV6-6 and TRBJ2-1; 8 bases match TRBD2. With 5 bases clipped from V and 8 bases from J, the junction kept 14 bases outside the gene matches. CDR3 length equals 16 residues. Germline assignment: CDR1 MNHNY and CDR2 SVGAGI (reference sequence). CDR3 region: CASSVRGTRDTDEQFF. DNA for the CDR3: TGTGCCAGCAGTGTCCGGGGGACTAGAGATACGGATGAGCAGTTCTTC.

The chain joins TRBV7-6 to TRBJ2-7, with a tentative D call TRBD1 (5 bases). Germline loops: CDR1 SGHVS, CDR2 FNYEAQ. V lost 0 bases to trimming and J lost 2 bases, with 8 bases between them. The CDR3 sequence is 14 residues long. CDR3 protein: CASSLADRAYEQYF. Here the CDR3 DNA reads TGTGCCAGCAGCTTAGCAGACAGAGCCTACGAGCAGTACTTC.

The chain carries TRBV5-5 and TRBJ2-1; a weak D match, TRBD2 (7 bases). This CDR3 comprises 15 residues. In germline, CDR1 is SGHKS, CDR2 YYEKEE (reference sequence). Trimming pared 4 bases from V and 7 bases from J, leaving 18 bases between. The DNA of the CDR3 is TGTGCCAGCAGCCTGGGGGGGGGCGGGACGAATGAGCAGTTCTTC. It yields the protein CASSLGGGGTNEQFF.

In this sample, this clone turned up once. The rearrangement links TRBV6-5 to TRBJ1-1; TRBD1 is a possible D gene (6 bases). The CDR3 spans 15 residues. V gave up 4 bases and J gave up 1 base, with 13 bases separating them. The germline V gene has CDR1 MNHEY and CDR2 SVGAGI. The CDR3 spells CASSSPTGRNTEAFF. CDR3 sequence (DNA): TGTGCCAGCAGTTCCCCGACAGGCCGGAACACTGAAGCTTTCTTT.

The V gene is TRBV7-9, the J gene TRBJ2-5, with D perhaps matching TRBD2 (5 bases). CDR1 is SEHNR, CDR2 FQNEAQ, per germline (reference sequence). The germline V and J ends were trimmed by 3 bases and 2 bases, with 10 bases remaining between them. The CDR3 loop spans 14 amino acids. The CDR3 loop reads CASSFSDYQETQYF. The CDR3 nucleotides are TGTGCCAGCAGCTTTTCCGACTATCAAGAGACCCAGTACTTC.

The table lists this clone with a count of one. This chain uses TRBV30 with TRBJ1-2; weak D call: TRBD1 (6 bases). CDR1 and CDR2 from the germline V gene are GTSNPN and SVGIG (reference sequence). The germline V and J ends were trimmed by 2 bases and 7 bases, with 14 bases remaining between them. There are 13 residues in the CDR3. Here the CDR3 reads CAWSSSGVSGYTF. The CDR3 DNA is TGTGCCTGGAGTTCCTCAGGGGTGTCTGGCTACACCTTC.

The chain links TRBV28 to TRBJ1-4; TRBD1 matches 10 bases. Trimming took 6 bases from V and 11 from J; bases not matched to a gene: 9. The CDR3 is made up of 14 amino acids. Germline CDR1 MDHEN, CDR2 SYDVKM. CDR3 amino acids: CASSPDRGRAKLFF. The CDR3 DNA reads TGTGCCAGCAGCCCAGACAGGGGGCGCGCGAAACTGTTTTTT.

Only a few counts were recorded for this clone. The V call is TRBV9, the J call TRBJ2-3, with 13 positions matching TRBD2. This CDR3 contains 21 residues. With 3 bases clipped from V and 5 bases from J, the junction kept 21 bases outside the gene matches. CDR1 is SGDLS, CDR2 YYNGEE, per germline. CDR3 nucleotides: TGTGCCAGCAGCGCCGTGGGCCACGGGACTAGCGGGACCACCCGGAGAGATACGCAGTATTTT. Protein: CASSAVGHGTSGTTRRDTQYF.

The CDR3 loop is CASTYRGGGMGGTEAFF. The CDR3 DNA follows: TGTGCCAGTACTTACAGGGGAGGAGGAATGGGAGGCACTGAAGCTTTCTTT. The chain carries TRBV19 and TRBJ1-1, with 7 bases lining up with TRBD1. The ends lost 7 bases at V and 4 bases at J; junction bases unmatched: 18. The length of the CDR3 is 17 residues. The germline V gene has CDR1 LNHDA and CDR2 SQIVND (reference sequence).

This clone was seen a few times. The chain couples TRBV7-8 to TRBJ2-2; the D gene is possibly TRBD2 (5 bases). The CDR3 covers 15 residues. Trimming took off 6 bases at V and 4 bases at J, with 15 bases between the two ends. CDR1 is SGHVS, CDR2 FQNEAQ, per germline. The CDR3 loop reads CASSGMGARTGELFF. The CDR3 DNA follows: TGTGCCAGCAGTGGGATGGGAGCTCGCACCGGGGAGCTGTTTTTT.

This chain joins TRBV28 and TRBJ1-5; 7 bases fit TRBD1. J was trimmed by 0 bases and V by 5 bases; bases with no gene match: 13. Germline assignment: CDR1 MDHEN and CDR2 SYDVKM. The CDR3 consists of 18 residues. The CDR3 loop is CASSTGGDSLYSNQPQHF. CDR3 nucleotides: TGTGCCAGCAGTACCGGGGGGGACAGCCTCTATAGCAATCAGCCCCAGCATTTT.

V is TRBV18 and J is TRBJ2-4, with 9 positions matching TRBD1. V lost 5 bases to trimming and J lost 7 bases; unmatched junction nucleotides: 12. The CDR3 consists of 16 residues. The germline V gene has CDR1 KGHSH and CDR2 LQKENI. For the CDR3, the DNA is TGTGCCAGCTCAGCAGTCACCGGGACAGGGACTAACATTCAGTACTTC. It specifies CASSAVTGTGTNIQYF.

This clone appeared a few times. J is TRBJ2-5 and V is TRBV4-3; D gene unclear. The CDR3 sequence is 16 residues long. Deletions cut 4 bases from V and 2 bases from J, with 17 bases between. Germline CDR1 reads LGHNA; CDR2 reads YSLEER. This CDR3 reads CASSPEAGSTQETQYF. The CDR3, as DNA: TGCGCCAGCAGCCCAGAGGCTGGTAGCACGCAAGAGACCCAGTACTTC.

This clone was detected a few times. The chain couples TRBV6-5 to TRBJ1-5, with D possibly being TRBD1 (5 bases). With 6 bases removed from V and 13 bases from J, the gap between germline ends came to 22 bases. The CDR3 spans 14 residues. Germline V gives CDR1 MNHEY, CDR2 SVGAGI. CDR3 bases: TGTGCCAGCAGACTACAGGCCTCTAGTTCGACTCAGCATTTT. Translated: CASRLQASSSTQHF.

This clone has only one observation. The genes are TRBV27 and TRBJ1-2, with 7 bases that match TRBD1. The J segment lost 10 bases and the V segment lost 7 bases, leaving 12 bases of the junction unmatched. This CDR3 is 13 amino acids long. Germline loops: CDR1 MNHEY, CDR2 SMNVEV (reference sequence). CDR3 protein: CASTQRGTGAYTF. The CDR3 DNA follows: TGTGCCAGCACCCAAAGGGGTACAGGGGCCTACACCTTC.

The CDR3 coding sequence is TGTGCCAGCACCGCATCCGGGACAGGATTTGGCTACACCTTC. It yields the protein CASTASGTGFGYTF. This sequence joins TRBV6-5 and TRBJ1-2, with TRBD1 matching 8 bases. CDR1 and CDR2 (germline): MNHEY, SVGAGI. The CDR3 is 14 residues long. The V and J ends lost 7 bases and 7 bases, in that order; junction bases with no gene match: 11.

V gene TRBV9 combines with J gene TRBJ2-1; maybe TRBD1 (5 bases). Germline-derived CDR1 and CDR2 are SGDLS and YYNGEE. Trimming took off 2 bases at V and 0 bases at J, with 9 bases between the two ends. CDR3 size: 15 residues. CDR3 coding DNA: TGTGCCAGCAGCGTTAGAACAGGCTCCTACAATGAGCAGTTCTTC. Residues: CASSVRTGSYNEQFF. The full variable domain, with the rest looked up from reference TRBV9 and TRBJ2-1, is DSGVTQTPKHLITATGQRVTLRCSPRSGDLSVYWYQQSLDQGLQFLIQYYNGEERAKGNILERFSAQQFPDLHSELNLSSLELGDSALYFCASSVRTGSYNEQFFGPGTRLTVL.

This clone has a handful of counts. The chain uses TRBV7-2 and TRBJ2-7; D is unresolved. The germline gives CDR1 SGHTA, CDR2 FQGNSA. Trimming pared 1 base from V and 6 bases from J, leaving 13 bases between. This CDR3 has 14 amino acids. CDR3 region: CASSLDARRGEQYF. The CDR3 DNA reads TGTGCCAGCAGCTTAGATGCTAGGCGAGGCGAGCAGTACTTC.

The chain has TRBV7-2 and TRBJ2-2, with D tentatively TRBD1 (5 bases). Germline CDR1 and CDR2: SGHTA and FQGNSA. The CDR3 contains 16 residues. The ends were cut back, 1 base at V and 4 bases at J, with 13 bases in the middle. The CDR3 protein is CASSLGTHPSTGELFF. CDR3 DNA: TGTGCCAGCAGCTTAGGGACACACCCGAGCACCGGGGAGCTGTTTTTT.

On this clone: At one end, the junction sequence differs from germline, possibly due to a read error. The chain is built from TRBV30 and TRBJ2-4, with 7 positions matching TRBD2. Germline V gives CDR1 GTSNPN, CDR2 SVGIG (reference sequence). This CDR3 is built from 13 residues. The CDR3 DNA reads as TGTGCCTGGAAACGACTAGCCGTAAACAGTCAGTACTTC. Translating gives CAWKRLAVNSQYF.

V and J are TRBV5-1 and TRBJ1-1; a possible D gene is TRBD1 (5 bases). The V gene's germline CDR1 is SGHRS and CDR2 YFSETQ. Deletions cut 0 bases from V and 8 bases from J, with 8 bases between. The CDR3 is 12 residues long. In nucleotides, the CDR3 is TGCGCCAGCAGCTTGGAAAGGACAGAAGCTTTCTTT. The encoded protein is CASSLERTEAFF.

The chain employs TRBV6-5 and TRBJ1-3; the match to TRBD1 covers 9 bases. V was clipped by 5 bases and J by 2 bases; unmatched bases: 4. The germline gives CDR1 MNHEY, CDR2 SVGAGI. This CDR3 spans 15 amino acids. CDR3 bases: TGTGCCAGCAGTCCAACAGGGGGCGCTGGAAACACCATATATTTT. Residues: CASSPTGGAGNTIYF.

In regard to this clone: One end of the junction does not line up with germline, which may come from a read error. The J gene is TRBJ1-2, the V gene TRBV20-1, with TRBD1 matching 7 bases. The CDR3 consists of 10 residues. The germline V gene encodes CDR1 DFQATT and CDR2 SNEGSKA (reference sequence). The DNA of the CDR3 is TGCAGTCCAGGACAGGACGGCATCCCCTTC. It specifies CSPGQDGIPF.

Written as DNA, the CDR3 is TGCGCCAGCAGCCAAGAACGACTAGCCGGAGATACGCAGTATTTT. This translates into CASSQERLAGDTQYF. The chain has TRBV4-1 and TRBJ2-3; TRBD2 matches 7 bases. J was trimmed by 5 bases and V by 0 bases; bases with no gene match: 5. The CDR3 length is 15 residues. Per the germline V gene, CDR1 is MGHRA and CDR2 is YSYEKL.